A single sample gave rise to the 3 T cell receptor beta chains below, sequenced in a study of graft-versus-host responses after intestinal transplantation. Using immunoSEQ multiplex PCR, the repertoire was profiled, and TCRdb retains in-frame clones only, with some absent. The sample lists 13,000 or so clones, about 67% occurring once. Graft specimens yielded both intraepithelial and lamina propria lymphocytes. The specimen comprised ileum tissue, sampled 16 days after intestinal transplant. These receptors all stem from a human patient who received an intestinal transplant, so some T cells may come from the graft donor.

V gene TRBV20-1 combines with J gene TRBJ2-5; D unclear. The CDR3 spans 11 residues. The V end lost 6 bases, the J end lost 4 bases, and 9 bases lay between the germline ends. The V gene's germline CDR1 is DFQATT and CDR2 SNEGSKA (reference sequence). The CDR3 sequence: CSAVGSETQYF. CDR3 sequence (DNA): TGCAGTGCGGTCGGTTCAGAGACCCAGTACTTC.

The chain joins TRBV7-6 to TRBJ1-4, with 9 nucleotides matching TRBD1. The V gene's germline CDR1 is SGHVS and CDR2 FNYEAQ. The CDR3 length is 20 residues. V was pared by 1 base and J by 2 bases, with 14 bases of the junction left unmatched. CDR3: CASSLDWRTTGGMTNEKLFF. The CDR3 region has the DNA TGTGCCAGCAGCTTAGACTGGCGCACAACAGGGGGCATGACTAATGAAAAACTGTTTTTT.

This clone was seen only a few times. The rearrangement links TRBV29-1 to TRBJ1-1, with D possibly being TRBD1 (5 bases). Germline V gene data show CDR1 as SQVTM and CDR2 as ANQGSEA. The CDR3 is 12 residues long. Trimming stripped 3 bases from V and 6 bases from J, with 11 bases between. The CDR3 loop is CSVDGQNSEAFF. Written as DNA, the CDR3 is TGCAGCGTTGACGGACAAAACTCTGAAGCTTTCTTT.